One TCR beta chain is described in this entry. This sample is part of a study of blood T cell repertoires in COVID-19. Study overall: Specimens from acute and convalescent COVID-19 originated in the United States, Italy and Spain.

Only in-frame clones appear in the TCRdb table, and some are missing; sequencing was by immunoSEQ multiplex PCR. The table shows about 83,000 clones, with 86% occurring only once. Germline-derived CDR1 and CDR2 are MNHEY and SMNVEV (reference sequence). CDR3 length equals 13 residues. V was pared by 3 bases and J by 5 bases, with 9 bases between. The TCR comes from a woman over 75 in a cohort sampled during active or convalescent COVID-19. Sequencing input: peripheral blood. This chain links TRBV27 with TRBJ2-3; possibly TRBD2 for D (6 bases). CDR3 in DNA: TGTGCCAGCAGTTTCGGGAGAATAGATACGCAGTATTTT. Translation: CASSFGRIDTQYF.